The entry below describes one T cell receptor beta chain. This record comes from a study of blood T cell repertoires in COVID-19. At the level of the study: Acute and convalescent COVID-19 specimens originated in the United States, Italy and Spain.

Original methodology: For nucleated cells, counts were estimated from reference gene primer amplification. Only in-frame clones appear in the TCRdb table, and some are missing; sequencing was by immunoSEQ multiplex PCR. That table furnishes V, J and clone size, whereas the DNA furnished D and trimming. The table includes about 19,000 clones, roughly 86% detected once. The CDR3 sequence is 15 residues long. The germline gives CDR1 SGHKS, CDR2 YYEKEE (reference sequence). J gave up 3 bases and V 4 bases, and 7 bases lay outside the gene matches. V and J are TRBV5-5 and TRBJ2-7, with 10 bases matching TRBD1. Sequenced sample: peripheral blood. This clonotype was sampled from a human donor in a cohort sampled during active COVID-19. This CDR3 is CASSADRGRLYEQYF. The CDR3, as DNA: TGTGCCAGCAGCGCAGACAGGGGGCGACTCTACGAGCAGTACTTC. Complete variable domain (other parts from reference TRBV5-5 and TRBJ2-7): DAGVTQSPTHLIKTRGQQVTLRCSPISGHKSVSWYQQVLGQGPQFIFQYYEKEERGRGNFPDRFSARQFPNYSSELNVNALLLGDSALYLCASSADRGRLYEQYFGPGTRLTVT.